This TCR beta chain was found in a study of cytomegalovirus exposure and HLA in healthy donors. A word on this clone: Antigen: not known.

This CDR3 has 12 residues. Germline CDR1 reads GTSNPN; CDR2 reads SVGIG (reference sequence). J gave up 3 bases and V 5 bases, and 3 bases lay outside the gene matches. General study points: When a later analysis was performed, an Asian-associated ancestry cluster reportedly had fewer N-insertions than the roughly 670-donor mean. The only immune exposure information that was available was CMV serostatus. As a later analysis showed, a missense DCLRE1C variant was linked to trimming of TCR beta V- and J-genes.

The PCR was carried out with 60 Vbeta primers and 13 Jbeta primers. The data were produced by immunoSEQ multiplex PCR, yet TCRdb's version contains in-frame clones alone and is incomplete. The table has 95,000 to 150,000 clones, approximately 79% seen once. This clonotype was sampled from a man aged 25-45 years in good health and CMV-seronegative. The chain employs TRBV30 and TRBJ1-2; 7 bases line up with TRBD1. Sequenced sample: PBMCs. The CDR3 DNA sequence: TGTGCCTGGGAGGGGGCCGACTATGGCTACACCTTC. It yields the protein CAWEGADYGYTF.